This entry describes one TCR beta chain. Its target is not known. There are 16 residues in the CDR3. Germline CDR1 reads MDHEN; CDR2 reads SYDVKM. V gave up 5 bases and J gave up 9 bases; unmatched junction bases: 16. This specimen belongs to a study of cytotoxic CD8 clonotypes in ibrutinib-treated CLL. Study in general: Partial responses totalled approximately 24 and complete responses 2; after median approximately 6 years, approximately 15 remained remitted and about 12 progressed. Averaging across samples gave roughly 230,000 productive templates and around 100,000 productive rearrangements. Study-wide findings and caveats: Among the clonotypes, public ones were uncommon and contracted or held stable on treatment.

The table came from immunoSEQ multiplex PCR; TCRdb's copy has only in-frame clones and leaves some out. The sample has tens of thousands of clones, approximately 62% seen once. Genomic DNA (around 2 micrograms) was obtained from cryopreserved PBMCs for construction of TCR beta libraries. The chain employs TRBV28 and TRBJ1-5, with 7 bases identical to TRBD1. The sample consisted of PBMCs, taken after 12 months of ibrutinib treatment. The origin of this receptor is a human donor with chronic lymphocytic leukemia. This CDR3 is CASSLITGTAQRPQHF. The CDR3 DNA is TGTGCCAGCAGTCTGATTACCGGGACAGCCCAGAGGCCCCAGCATTTT. Looking up the rest from reference TRBV28 and TRBJ1-5 gives the full variable domain: DVKVTQSSRYLVKRTGEKVFLECVQDMDHENMFWYRQDPGLGLRLIYFSYDVKMKEKGDIPEGYSVSREKKERFSLILESASTNQTSMYLCASSLITGTAQRPQHFGDGTRLSIL.